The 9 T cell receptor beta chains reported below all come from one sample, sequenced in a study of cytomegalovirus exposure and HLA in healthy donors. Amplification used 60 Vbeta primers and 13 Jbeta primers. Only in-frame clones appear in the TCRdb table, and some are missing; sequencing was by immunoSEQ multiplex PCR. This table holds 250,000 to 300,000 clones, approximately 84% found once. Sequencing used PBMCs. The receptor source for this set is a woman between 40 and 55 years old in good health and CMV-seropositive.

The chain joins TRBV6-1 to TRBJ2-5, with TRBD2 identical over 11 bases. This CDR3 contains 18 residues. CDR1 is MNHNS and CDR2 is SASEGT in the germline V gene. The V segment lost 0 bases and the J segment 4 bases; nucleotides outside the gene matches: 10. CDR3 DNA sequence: TGTGCCAGCAGTGAAGCCCTGTTAACTAGCGGGAGAGCAGAGACCCAGTACTTC. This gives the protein CASSEALLTSGRAETQYF.

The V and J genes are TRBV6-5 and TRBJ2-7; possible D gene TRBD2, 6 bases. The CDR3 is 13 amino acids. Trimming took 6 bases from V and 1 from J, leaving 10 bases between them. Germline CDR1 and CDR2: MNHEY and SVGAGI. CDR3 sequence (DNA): TGTGCCAGCAGCTCCCGGGGGTCCTACGAGCAGTACTTC. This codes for CASSSRGSYEQYF.

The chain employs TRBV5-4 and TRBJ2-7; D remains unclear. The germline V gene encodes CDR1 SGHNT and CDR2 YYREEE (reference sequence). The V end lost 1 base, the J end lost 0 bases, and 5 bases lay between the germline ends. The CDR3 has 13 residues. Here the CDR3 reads CASSLKSSYEQYF. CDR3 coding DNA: TGTGCCAGCAGCTTGAAGAGCTCCTACGAGCAGTACTTC.

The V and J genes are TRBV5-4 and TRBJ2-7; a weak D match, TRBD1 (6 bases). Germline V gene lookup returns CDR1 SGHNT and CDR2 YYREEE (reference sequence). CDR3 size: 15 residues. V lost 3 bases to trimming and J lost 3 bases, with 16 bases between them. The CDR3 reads CASSSDMTGYYEQYF. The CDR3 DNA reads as TGTGCCAGCAGCTCAGACATGACAGGCTACTACGAGCAGTACTTC.

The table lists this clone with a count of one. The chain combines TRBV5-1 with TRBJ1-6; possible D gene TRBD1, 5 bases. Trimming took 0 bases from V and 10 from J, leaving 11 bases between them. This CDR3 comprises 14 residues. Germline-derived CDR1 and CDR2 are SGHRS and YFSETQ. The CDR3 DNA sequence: TGCGCCAGCAGCTTGGGGGGCTTGGAGTCACCCCTCCACTTT. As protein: CASSLGGLESPLHF.

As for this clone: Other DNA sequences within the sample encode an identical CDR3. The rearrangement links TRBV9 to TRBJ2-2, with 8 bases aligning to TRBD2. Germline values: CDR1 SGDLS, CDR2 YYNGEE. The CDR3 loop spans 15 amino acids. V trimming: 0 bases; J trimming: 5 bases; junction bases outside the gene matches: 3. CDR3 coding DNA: TGTGCCAGCAGCGTAGCCAGCGGGAGAACCGGGGAGCTGTTTTTT. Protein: CASSVASGRTGELFF.

CDR3 DNA: TGTGCCAGCAGTTTGGAGGGTACCCCCTGGGACGGCTACACCTTC. Its protein product is CASSLEGTPWDGYTF. The V call is TRBV28, the J call TRBJ1-2; D is possibly TRBD1 (5 bases). The V gene's germline CDR1 is MDHEN and CDR2 SYDVKM. This CDR3 spans 15 amino acids. V lost 3 bases to trimming and J lost 8 bases, with 19 bases between them.

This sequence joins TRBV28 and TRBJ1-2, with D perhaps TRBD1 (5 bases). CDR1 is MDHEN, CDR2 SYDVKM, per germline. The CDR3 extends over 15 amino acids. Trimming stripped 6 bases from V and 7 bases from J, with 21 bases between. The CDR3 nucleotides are TGTGCCAGCAGCGTTTCTCCGGGGGGAGTCTCTGGCTACACCTTC. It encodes CASSVSPGGVSGYTF.

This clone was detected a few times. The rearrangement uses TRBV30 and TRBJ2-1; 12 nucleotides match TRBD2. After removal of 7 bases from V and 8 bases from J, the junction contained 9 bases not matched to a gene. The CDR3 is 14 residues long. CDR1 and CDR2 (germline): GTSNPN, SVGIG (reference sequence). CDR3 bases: TGTGCCTCGAATCGACTAGCGGGAGTACATGAGCAGTTCTTC. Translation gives CASNRLAGVHEQFF.